What follows describes a single T cell receptor (beta chain). CDR3 length equals 15 residues. Germline values: CDR1 SGDLS, CDR2 YYNGEE. The V end lost 2 bases, the J end lost 0 bases, and 10 bases lay between the germline ends. Sequencing was performed with immunoSEQ multiplex PCR; in TCRdb, only in-frame clones are kept and a portion is missing. The data show around 62,000 clones, approximately 80% seen once. The sample comes from a study of neoadjuvant anti-PD-1 for oral cavity cancer. This receptor was obtained from a person aged 40 to 85 with oral cavity squamous cell carcinoma. This material consisted of PBMCs, taken before nivolumab (anti-PD-1) treatment. This chain joins TRBV9 and TRBJ2-3, with D tentatively TRBD1 (6 bases). CDR3 protein: CASSVRQASTDTQYF. The CDR3 nucleotides are TGTGCCAGCAGCGTTAGACAGGCTAGCACAGATACGCAGTATTTT.